The 19 T cell receptor beta chains below all came from one sample that was sequenced in a study of shared clonotypes between healthy human individuals. Repertoires were generated with immunoSEQ multiplex PCR, while TCRdb's copy carries only in-frame clones and drops some. The profile shows under 2.5 million clones, 85% to 95% of them singletons. Sequenced material: naive CD4+ T cells from PBMCs. Specified subset: CD45RA+ positively selected. The receptor set was obtained from a man in his late teens or twenties in good health. Some clones in this sample may be carry-over from other donors' samples.

CDR3 DNA sequence: TGTGCCAGCAGTGTTAGAGGGCTCGAGACCCAGTACTTC. This translates into CASSVRGLETQYF. The chain carries TRBV6-1 and TRBJ2-5, with D perhaps matching TRBD2 (5 bases). CDR1 is MNHNS, CDR2 SASEGT, per germline. Trimming removed 4 bases at V and 5 bases at J, with 11 bases between. CDR3 length: 13 amino acids.

Details on this clone: This specimen includes other DNA sequences encoding the same CDR3. The CDR3: CASSLGPSGNTIYF. The DNA of the CDR3 is TGTGCCAGCAGCTTGGGACCGTCTGGAAACACCATATATTTT. The rearrangement uses TRBV7-3 and TRBJ1-3, with a tentative D call TRBD1 (5 bases). Germline loops: CDR1 SGHTA, CDR2 FQGTGA. This CDR3 contains 14 residues. V was shortened by 3 bases and J by 1 base, with 7 bases between the two germline ends.

The chain is built from TRBV28 and TRBJ1-4; no reliable D call. This CDR3 has 15 amino acids. Per germline, CDR1 MDHEN and CDR2 SYDVKM. V gave up 0 bases and J gave up 7 bases, with 12 bases separating them. CDR3 in amino acids: CASSLWVGLGEKLFF. In DNA, the CDR3 is TGTGCCAGCAGTTTATGGGTAGGGTTAGGTGAAAAACTGTTTTTT.

The rearrangement uses TRBV7-2 and TRBJ2-3; D gene unclear. The V end was cut by 2 bases, the J end by 0 bases, with 9 bases between. The germline V gene has CDR1 SGHTA and CDR2 FQGNSA. The CDR3 is made up of 15 amino acids. CDR3 region: CASSLWVASTDTQYF. The CDR3, as DNA: TGTGCCAGCAGCTTATGGGTGGCAAGCACAGATACGCAGTATTTT.

The chain recombines TRBV5-3 with TRBJ1-1, with D unresolved. TRBV5-3 is assigned to the ORF class and has an uncertain function. The CDR3 totals 13 residues. V lost 0 bases and J 5 bases, leaving 8 bases between the germline ends. DNA for the CDR3: TGTGCCAGAAGCTTGGTTCAGCGGACTGAAGCTTTCTTT. Its protein product is CARSLVQRTEAFF.

The rearrangement links TRBV19 to TRBJ2-2, with TRBD2 identical over 12 bases. This CDR3 is built from 20 residues. J gave up 2 bases and V 2 bases, and 12 bases lay outside the gene matches. CDR1 is LNHDA and CDR2 is SQIVND in the germline V gene (reference sequence). The CDR3 is CASSITSTGLAGPNTGELFF. CDR3 in DNA: TGTGCCAGTAGTATAACCTCCACAGGACTAGCGGGACCTAACACCGGGGAGCTGTTTTTT.

The V call is TRBV5-1, the J call TRBJ1-1, with 10 bases identical to TRBD1. With V trimmed by 3 bases and J by 8 bases, 4 bases remained unmatched. Germline CDR1 reads SGHRS; CDR2 reads YFSETQ. The CDR3 runs to 13 residues. The CDR3, as DNA: TGCGCCAGCAGCTATGACAGGGGGCTAGAAGCTTTCTTT. Translating it yields CASSYDRGLEAFF.

V and J are TRBV6-5 and TRBJ2-1; D unresolved. The CDR3 extends over 11 amino acids. CDR1 and CDR2 (germline): MNHEY, SVGAGI. V lost 4 bases and J lost 8, with 6 bases in between. The CDR3 region is CASSSPYEQFF. CDR3 DNA sequence: TGTGCCAGCAGTTCCCCCTATGAGCAGTTCTTC.

CDR3: CASSGIYEQYF. In DNA, the CDR3 is TGTGCCAGTAGTGGAATATACGAGCAGTACTTC. The chain combines TRBV19 with TRBJ2-7; no definite D call. Germline V lookup: CDR1 LNHDA, CDR2 SQIVND (reference sequence). Trimming removed 5 bases at V and 4 bases at J, with 6 bases between. The CDR3 is 11 amino acids.

V gene TRBV11-1 combines with J gene TRBJ2-5; D is unclear. Between the trimmed V and J ends, which lost 2 bases and 4 bases, there was a span of 14 bases. This CDR3 region has 15 residues. Germline lookup yields CDR1 SGHAT and CDR2 FQDESV (reference sequence). The CDR3 nucleotides are TGTGCCAGCAGCTTACGGTTCCGGTCCCTAGAGACCCAGTACTTC. It codes for CASSLRFRSLETQYF.

This clone was recorded only once. V is TRBV7-6 and J is TRBJ1-4; 7 bases line up with TRBD1. Germline V gene sequence: CDR1 SGHVS, CDR2 FNYEAQ. V gave up 5 bases and J gave up 8 bases; unmatched junction bases: 8. The CDR3 contains 14 residues. DNA for the CDR3: TGTGCCAGCAGCCCGACAGGGCGAAAGGAAAAACTGTTTTTT. Protein sequence: CASSPTGRKEKLFF.

The rearrangement uses TRBV4-3 and TRBJ2-3; D might be TRBD2 (5 bases). The CDR3 is 13 residues long. Germline V gives CDR1 LGHNA, CDR2 YSLEER. V lost 4 bases, J lost 4 bases, and 9 bases lay in between. The CDR3 DNA reads as TGCGCCAGCAGCCTCAGCGGCGCAGATACGCAGTATTTT. As protein: CASSLSGADTQYF.

This sequence joins TRBV11-3 and TRBJ2-3, with 9 nucleotides matching TRBD1. Germline assignment: CDR1 SGHNT and CDR2 YENEEA. The V and J ends lost 0 bases and 7 bases, in that order; junction bases with no gene match: 11. The CDR3 spans 17 residues. CDR3: CASSLDRWDRVCHTQYF. Here the CDR3 DNA reads TGTGCCAGCAGCTTAGATAGGTGGGACAGGGTATGTCATACGCAGTATTTT.

This sequence joins TRBV7-3 and TRBJ2-1; 8 nucleotides agree with TRBD2. The V gene's germline CDR1 is SGHTA and CDR2 FQGTGA. The CDR3 extends over 15 amino acids. V was pared by 4 bases and J by 6 bases, with 8 bases of the junction left unmatched. CDR3 residues: CASSSGLARINEQFF. The CDR3 DNA reads TGTGCCAGCAGCTCCGGACTAGCACGGATCAATGAGCAGTTCTTC.

This rearrangement joins TRBV28 to TRBJ2-1; D tentatively fits TRBD1 or TRBD2 (5 bases each). The CDR3 loop spans 15 amino acids. Between the trimmed V and J ends, which lost 7 bases and 11 bases, there was a span of 24 bases. Germline assignment: CDR1 MDHEN and CDR2 SYDVKM. This chain's CDR3 is CASKAAGAAGLQQFF. As DNA, the CDR3 is TGTGCCAGCAAGGCGGCCGGGGCCGCAGGCCTACAGCAGTTCTTC. The full variable domain, completed using reference TRBV28 and TRBJ2-1, is DVKVTQSSRYLVKRTGEKVFLECVQDMDHENMFWYRQDPGLGLRLIYFSYDVKMKEKGDIPEGYSVSREKKERFSLILESASTNQTSMYLCASKAAGAAGLQQFFGPGTRLTVL.

This chain's CDR3 is CASSPLGSAETQYF. CDR3 coding DNA: TGTGCCAGCAGCCCGCTAGGGAGCGCCGAGACCCAGTACTTC. This sequence joins TRBV9 and TRBJ2-5, with D possibly TRBD2 on 5 matching bases. This CDR3 has 14 amino acids. Germline CDR1 reads SGDLS; CDR2 reads YYNGEE. V was cut by 4 bases and J by 5 bases, with 15 bases left in between.

In nucleotides, the CDR3 is TGTGCCAGTAGTATAGCCCCGGGAAACACCATATATTTT. Its translation: CASSIAPGNTIYF. This chain connects TRBV19 to TRBJ1-3, with D uncertain. Germline V lookup: CDR1 LNHDA, CDR2 SQIVND (reference sequence). Trimming stripped 1 base from V and 4 bases from J, with 5 bases between. The CDR3 spans 13 residues.

The chain uses TRBV7-9 and TRBJ1-1; D not certain. Germline V gives CDR1 SEHNR, CDR2 FQNEAQ (reference sequence). Trimming took off 3 bases at V and 4 bases at J, with 9 bases between the two ends. The CDR3 totals 13 residues. The CDR3 sequence: CASSFYGSTEAFF. For the CDR3, the DNA is TGTGCCAGCAGCTTTTATGGGAGCACTGAAGCTTTCTTT.

The chain combines TRBV6-1 with TRBJ1-1, with TRBD1 matching over 7 bases. CDR3 size: 14 residues. J was trimmed by 0 bases and V by 8 bases; bases with no gene match: 6. Germline CDR1 and CDR2: MNHNS and SASEGT. CDR3 residues: CASVGTALNTEAFF. In DNA, the CDR3 is TGTGCCAGCGTTGGGACAGCTCTGAACACTGAAGCTTTCTTT.